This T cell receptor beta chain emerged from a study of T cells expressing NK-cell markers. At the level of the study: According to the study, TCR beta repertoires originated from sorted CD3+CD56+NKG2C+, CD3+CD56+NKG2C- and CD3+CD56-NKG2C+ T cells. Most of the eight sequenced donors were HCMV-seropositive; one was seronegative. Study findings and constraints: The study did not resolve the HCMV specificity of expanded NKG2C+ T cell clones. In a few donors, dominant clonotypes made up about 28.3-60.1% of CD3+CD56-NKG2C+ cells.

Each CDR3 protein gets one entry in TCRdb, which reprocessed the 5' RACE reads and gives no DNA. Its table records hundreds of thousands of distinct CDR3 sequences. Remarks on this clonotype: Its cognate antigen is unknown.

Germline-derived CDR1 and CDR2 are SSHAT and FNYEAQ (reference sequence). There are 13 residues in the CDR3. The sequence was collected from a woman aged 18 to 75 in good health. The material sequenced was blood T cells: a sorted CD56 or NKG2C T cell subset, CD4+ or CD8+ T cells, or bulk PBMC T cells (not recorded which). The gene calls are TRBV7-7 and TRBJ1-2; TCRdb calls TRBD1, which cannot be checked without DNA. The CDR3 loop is CASSPLQFYGYTF. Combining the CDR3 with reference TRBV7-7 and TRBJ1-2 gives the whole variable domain GAGVSQSPRYKVTKRGQDVTLRCDPISSHATLYWYQQALGQGPEFLTYFNYEAQPDKSGLPSDRFSAERPEGSISTLTIQRTEQRDSAMYRCASSPLQFYGYTFGSGTRLTVV.